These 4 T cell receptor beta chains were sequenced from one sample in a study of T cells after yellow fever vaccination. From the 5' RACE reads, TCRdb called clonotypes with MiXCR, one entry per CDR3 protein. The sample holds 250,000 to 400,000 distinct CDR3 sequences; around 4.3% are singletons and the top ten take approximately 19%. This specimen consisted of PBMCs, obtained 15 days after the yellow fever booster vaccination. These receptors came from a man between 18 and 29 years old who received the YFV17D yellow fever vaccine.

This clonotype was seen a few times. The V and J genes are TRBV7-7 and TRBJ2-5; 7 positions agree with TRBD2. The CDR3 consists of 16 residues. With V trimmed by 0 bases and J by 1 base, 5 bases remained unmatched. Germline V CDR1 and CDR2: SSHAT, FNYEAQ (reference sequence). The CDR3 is CASSLALADPQETQYF. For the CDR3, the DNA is TGTGCCAGCAGCTTAGCCCTAGCGGACCCCCAAGAGACCCAGTACTTC.

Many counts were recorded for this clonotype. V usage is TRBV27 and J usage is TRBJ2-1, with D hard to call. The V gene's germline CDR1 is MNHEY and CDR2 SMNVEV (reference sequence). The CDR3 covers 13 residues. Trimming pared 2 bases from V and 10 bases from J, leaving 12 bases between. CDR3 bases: TGTGCCAGCAGTTTAAGGAGCCGACAAGAGCAGTTCTTC. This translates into CASSLRSRQEQFF.

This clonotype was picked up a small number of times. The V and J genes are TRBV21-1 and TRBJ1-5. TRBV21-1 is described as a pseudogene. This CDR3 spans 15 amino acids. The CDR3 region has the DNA TGTGCCAGCAGCAGCTACGGATATAGCAATCAGCCCCAGCATTTT. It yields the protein CASSSYGYSNQPQHF.

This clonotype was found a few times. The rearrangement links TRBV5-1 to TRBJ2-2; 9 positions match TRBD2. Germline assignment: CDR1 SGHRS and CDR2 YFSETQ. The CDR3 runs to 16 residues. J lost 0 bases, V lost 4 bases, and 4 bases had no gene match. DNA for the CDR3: TGCGCCAGCAGCCGAAGACTAGCGGCGAACACCGGGGAGCTGTTTTTT. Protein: CASSRRLAANTGELFF.